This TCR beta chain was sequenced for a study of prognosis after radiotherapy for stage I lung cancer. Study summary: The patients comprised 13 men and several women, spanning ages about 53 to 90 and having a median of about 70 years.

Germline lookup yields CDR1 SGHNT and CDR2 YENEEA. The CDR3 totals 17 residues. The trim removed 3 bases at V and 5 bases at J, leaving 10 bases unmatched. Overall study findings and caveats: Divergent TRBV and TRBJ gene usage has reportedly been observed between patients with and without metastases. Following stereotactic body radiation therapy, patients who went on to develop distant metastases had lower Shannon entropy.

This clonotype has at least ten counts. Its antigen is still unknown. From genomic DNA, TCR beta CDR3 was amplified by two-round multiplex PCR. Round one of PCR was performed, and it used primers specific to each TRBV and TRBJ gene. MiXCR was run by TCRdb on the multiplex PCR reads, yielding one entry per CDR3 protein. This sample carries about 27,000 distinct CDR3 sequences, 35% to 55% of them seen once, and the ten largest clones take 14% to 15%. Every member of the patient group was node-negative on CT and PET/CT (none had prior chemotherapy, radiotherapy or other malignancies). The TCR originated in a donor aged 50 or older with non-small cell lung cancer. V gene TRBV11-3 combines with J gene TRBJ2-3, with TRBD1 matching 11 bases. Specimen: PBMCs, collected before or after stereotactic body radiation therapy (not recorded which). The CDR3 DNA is TGTGCCAGCAGCTTCGGGACAGGGGGGTCGTTGGGAGATACGCAGTATTTT. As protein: CASSFGTGGSLGDTQYF.